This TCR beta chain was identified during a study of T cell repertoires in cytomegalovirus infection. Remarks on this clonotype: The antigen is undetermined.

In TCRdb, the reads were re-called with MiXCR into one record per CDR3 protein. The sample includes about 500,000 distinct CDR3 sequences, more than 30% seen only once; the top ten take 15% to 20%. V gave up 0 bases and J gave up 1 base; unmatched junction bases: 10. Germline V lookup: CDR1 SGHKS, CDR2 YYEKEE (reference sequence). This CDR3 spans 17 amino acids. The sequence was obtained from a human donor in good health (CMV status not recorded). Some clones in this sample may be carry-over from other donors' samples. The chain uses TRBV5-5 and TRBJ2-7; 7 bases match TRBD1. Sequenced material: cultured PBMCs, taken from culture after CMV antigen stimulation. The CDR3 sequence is CASSLAWGQWASYEQYF. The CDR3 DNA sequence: TGTGCCAGCAGCTTGGCCTGGGGACAGTGGGCTTCCTACGAGCAGTACTTC.